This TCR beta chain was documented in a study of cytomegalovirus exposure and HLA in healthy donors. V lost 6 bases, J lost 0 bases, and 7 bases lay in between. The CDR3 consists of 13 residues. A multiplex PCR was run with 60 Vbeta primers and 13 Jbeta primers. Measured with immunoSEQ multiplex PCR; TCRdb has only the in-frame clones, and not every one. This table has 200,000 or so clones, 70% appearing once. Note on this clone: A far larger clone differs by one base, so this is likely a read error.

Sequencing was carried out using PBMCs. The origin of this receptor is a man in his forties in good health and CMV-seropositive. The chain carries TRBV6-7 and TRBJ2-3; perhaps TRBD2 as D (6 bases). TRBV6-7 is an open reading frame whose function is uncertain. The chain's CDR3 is CASRGTSTDTQYF. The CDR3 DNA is TGTGCCAGCAGGGGGACTAGCACAGATACGCAGTATTTT.